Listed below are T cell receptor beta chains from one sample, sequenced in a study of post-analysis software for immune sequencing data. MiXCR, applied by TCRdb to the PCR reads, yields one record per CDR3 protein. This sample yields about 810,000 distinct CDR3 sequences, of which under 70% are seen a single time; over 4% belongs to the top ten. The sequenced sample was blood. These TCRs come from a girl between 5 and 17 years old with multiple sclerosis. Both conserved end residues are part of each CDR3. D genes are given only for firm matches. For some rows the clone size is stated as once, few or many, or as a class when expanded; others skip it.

cdr3_aa: CASTHDREQYF; cdr3_nt: TGTGCCAGCACCCACGACAGGGAGCAGTACTTC; d_call: .; v_call: TRBV12-3/TRBV12-4; clone_size: .; j_call: TRBJ2-7
cdr3_aa: CSVEGQPQETQYF; cdr3_nt: TGCAGCGTTGAGGGACAGCCCCAAGAGACCCAGTACTTC; d_call: TRBD1; v_call: TRBV29-1; clone_size: few; j_call: TRBJ2-5
cdr3_aa: CASSSSSGLAGTDTQYF; cdr3_nt: TGTGCCAGCAGTTCCTCTTCAGGACTAGCGGGCACAGATACGCAGTATTTT; d_call: TRBD2; v_call: TRBV12-3/TRBV12-4; clone_size: .; j_call: TRBJ2-3
cdr3_aa: CASSPVLSGQGYNEQFF; cdr3_nt: TGCGCCAGCAGCCCGGTCCTATCGGGACAGGGTTACAATGAGCAGTTCTTC; d_call: TRBD1; v_call: TRBV5-1; clone_size: .; j_call: TRBJ2-1
cdr3_aa: CASSPQGRSPYNEQFF; cdr3_nt: TGCGCCAGCAGCCCCCAGGGGAGGTCCCCCTACAATGAGCAGTTCTTC; d_call: .; v_call: TRBV5-1; clone_size: .; j_call: TRBJ2-1
cdr3_aa: CASSVRQGEETQYF; cdr3_nt: TGTGCCAGCAGCGTCCGACAGGGGGAAGAGACCCAGTACTTC; d_call: TRBD1; v_call: TRBV9; clone_size: few; j_call: TRBJ2-5
cdr3_aa: CASSDRGGYYEQYF; cdr3_nt: TGTGCCAGCAGCGACAGGGGAGGTTACTACGAGCAGTACTTC; d_call: TRBD1; v_call: TRBV7-6; clone_size: .; j_call: TRBJ2-7
cdr3_aa: CASSPSAGANEQYF; cdr3_nt: TGTGCCAGCAGCCCTTCAGCGGGAGCAAACGAGCAGTACTTC; d_call: TRBD2; v_call: TRBV3-1; clone_size: .; j_call: TRBJ2-7
cdr3_aa: CASSPRANQETQYF; cdr3_nt: TGTGCCAGCAGCCCACGAGCGAACCAAGAGACCCAGTACTTC; d_call: .; v_call: TRBV7-9; clone_size: .; j_call: TRBJ2-5
cdr3_aa: CSAAGLANYGYTF; cdr3_nt: TGCAGTGCCGCAGGGCTAGCTAACTATGGCTACACCTTC; d_call: .; v_call: TRBV20-1; clone_size: .; j_call: TRBJ1-2
cdr3_aa: CASSSWWTGGYGSSSYEQYF; cdr3_nt: TGTGCCAGCAGCTCCTGGTGGACAGGGGGTTACGGGTCCAGCTCCTACGAGCAGTACTTC; d_call: TRBD1; v_call: TRBV7-9; clone_size: .; j_call: TRBJ2-7
cdr3_aa: CSARDPRRGIPRTQYF; cdr3_nt: TGCAGTGCTAGAGATCCGAGACGGGGAATCCCAAGGACCCAGTACTTC; d_call: .; v_call: TRBV20-1; clone_size: .; j_call: TRBJ2-5
cdr3_aa: CASSDSERGEYNEQFF; cdr3_nt: TGTGCCAGCAGTGACTCCGAGCGGGGGGAGTACAATGAGCAGTTCTTC; d_call: TRBD2; v_call: TRBV6-4; clone_size: few; j_call: TRBJ2-1
cdr3_aa: CASRSDRERTEAFF; cdr3_nt: TGTGCCAGCAGATCGGACAGGGAGCGTACTGAAGCTTTCTTT; d_call: TRBD1; v_call: TRBV2; clone_size: once; j_call: TRBJ1-1
cdr3_aa: CASSFTQGLSYEQYF; cdr3_nt: TGTGCCAGCAGCTTCACACAGGGGCTTTCCTACGAGCAGTACTTC; d_call: TRBD1; v_call: TRBV7-2; clone_size: once; j_call: TRBJ2-7
cdr3_aa: CSVAGGTAFYGYTF; cdr3_nt: TGCAGCGTCGCGGGCGGGACAGCTTTTTATGGCTACACCTTC; d_call: TRBD1; v_call: TRBV29-1; clone_size: .; j_call: TRBJ1-2
cdr3_aa: CASSLEVAGGADTQYF; cdr3_nt: TGTGCCAGCAGCTTAGAGGTAGCGGGGGGAGCAGATACGCAGTATTTT; d_call: TRBD2; v_call: TRBV7-2; clone_size: few; j_call: TRBJ2-3
cdr3_aa: CATSRATRETQYF; cdr3_nt: TGTGCCACCAGCAGAGCCACTAGGGAGACCCAGTACTTC; d_call: .; v_call: TRBV15; clone_size: .; j_call: TRBJ2-5
cdr3_aa: CSARDPGQPRPTDTQYF; cdr3_nt: TGCAGTGCTAGAGATCCTGGACAGCCCCGACCCACAGATACGCAGTATTTT; d_call: .; v_call: TRBV20-1; clone_size: .; j_call: TRBJ2-3
cdr3_aa: CASSPRAVSTDTQYF; cdr3_nt: TGTGCCAGCAGCCCCAGGGCAGTTAGCACAGATACGCAGTATTTT; d_call: .; v_call: TRBV6-6; clone_size: .; j_call: TRBJ2-3
cdr3_aa: CATGMNTEAFF; cdr3_nt: TGTGCGACAGGTATGAACACTGAAGCTTTCTTT; d_call: .; v_call: TRBV25-1; clone_size: .; j_call: TRBJ1-1
cdr3_aa: CSARSGLAGLEQFF; cdr3_nt: TGCAGTGCTAGGTCCGGACTAGCGGGCCTGGAGCAGTTCTTC; d_call: TRBD2; v_call: TRBV20-1; clone_size: .; j_call: TRBJ2-1
cdr3_aa: CSAVRAGGTEAFF; cdr3_nt: TGCAGTGCGGTCAGAGCAGGGGGCACTGAAGCTTTCTTT; d_call: TRBD1; v_call: TRBV20-1; clone_size: .; j_call: TRBJ1-1
cdr3_aa: CASSEVFWVTGAAQETQYF; cdr3_nt: TGTGCCAGCAGTGAAGTATTTTGGGTGACTGGGGCGGCACAAGAGACCCAGTACTTC; d_call: .; v_call: TRBV6-1; clone_size: .; j_call: TRBJ2-5
cdr3_aa: CASSLVRTGSTDTQYF; cdr3_nt: TGCGCCAGCAGCTTGGTTCGGACAGGTAGCACAGATACGCAGTATTTT; d_call: TRBD1; v_call: TRBV5-1; clone_size: .; j_call: TRBJ2-3
cdr3_aa: CASSVVGGVDEQFF; cdr3_nt: TGTGCCAGCAGCGTAGTAGGGGGAGTGGATGAGCAGTTCTTC; d_call: .; v_call: TRBV7-3; clone_size: .; j_call: TRBJ2-1
cdr3_aa: CATSRPQGVRVQETQYF; cdr3_nt: TGTGCCACCAGCAGACCACAAGGGGTACGGGTCCAAGAGACCCAGTACTTC; d_call: .; v_call: TRBV15; clone_size: .; j_call: TRBJ2-5
cdr3_aa: CASSEGRKREPYNEQFF; cdr3_nt: TGCGCCAGCAGTGAGGGCCGAAAGCGGGAGCCCTACAATGAGCAGTTCTTC; d_call: TRBD2; v_call: TRBV10-1; clone_size: .; j_call: TRBJ2-1
cdr3_aa: CASSKQGAYGYTF; cdr3_nt: TGTGCCAGCAGCAAACAGGGGGCTTACGGCTACACCTTC; d_call: TRBD1; v_call: TRBV12-3/TRBV12-4; clone_size: .; j_call: TRBJ1-2
cdr3_aa: CASSLLSISDTQYF; cdr3_nt: TGTGCCAGCAGCCTACTGTCTATATCCGATACGCAGTATTTT; d_call: .; v_call: TRBV7-4; clone_size: .; j_call: TRBJ2-3
cdr3_aa: CSALWGTGSYEQYF; cdr3_nt: TGCAGCGCCCTGTGGGGGACAGGGTCCTACGAGCAGTACTTC; d_call: TRBD1; v_call: TRBV29-1; clone_size: .; j_call: TRBJ2-7
cdr3_aa: CSVVRDNYEQYF; cdr3_nt: TGCAGCGTTGTCCGGGACAACTACGAGCAGTACTTC; d_call: .; v_call: TRBV29-1; clone_size: .; j_call: TRBJ2-7
cdr3_aa: CASILEGNSYEQYF; cdr3_nt: TGTGCCAGCATCCTAGAGGGAAATTCCTACGAGCAGTACTTC; d_call: .; v_call: TRBV2; clone_size: .; j_call: TRBJ2-7
cdr3_aa: CASSPRGVGEQYF; cdr3_nt: TGTGCCAGCAGCCCCCGGGGGGTTGGCGAGCAGTACTTC; d_call: TRBD2; v_call: TRBV7-2; clone_size: .; j_call: TRBJ2-7
cdr3_aa: CASRPRQGRGGYTF; cdr3_nt: TGTGCCAGCAGGCCGAGACAGGGAAGGGGTGGCTACACCTTC; d_call: TRBD1; v_call: TRBV12-3/TRBV12-4; clone_size: .; j_call: TRBJ1-2
cdr3_aa: CASSLYLTTGELFF; cdr3_nt: TGTGCCAGCAGCTTATATTTGACCACCGGGGAGCTGTTTTTT; d_call: .; v_call: TRBV11-1; clone_size: .; j_call: TRBJ2-2
cdr3_aa: CASSRLGTGGTDTQYF; cdr3_nt: TGTGCTAGCAGCCGCCTGGGGACAGGAGGCACAGATACGCAGTATTTT; d_call: TRBD1; v_call: TRBV7-7; clone_size: .; j_call: TRBJ2-3
cdr3_aa: CSARDEGRGAPEQYF; cdr3_nt: TGCAGTGCTAGAGATGAGGGCAGGGGAGCCCCCGAGCAGTACTTC; d_call: .; v_call: TRBV20-1; clone_size: few; j_call: TRBJ2-7